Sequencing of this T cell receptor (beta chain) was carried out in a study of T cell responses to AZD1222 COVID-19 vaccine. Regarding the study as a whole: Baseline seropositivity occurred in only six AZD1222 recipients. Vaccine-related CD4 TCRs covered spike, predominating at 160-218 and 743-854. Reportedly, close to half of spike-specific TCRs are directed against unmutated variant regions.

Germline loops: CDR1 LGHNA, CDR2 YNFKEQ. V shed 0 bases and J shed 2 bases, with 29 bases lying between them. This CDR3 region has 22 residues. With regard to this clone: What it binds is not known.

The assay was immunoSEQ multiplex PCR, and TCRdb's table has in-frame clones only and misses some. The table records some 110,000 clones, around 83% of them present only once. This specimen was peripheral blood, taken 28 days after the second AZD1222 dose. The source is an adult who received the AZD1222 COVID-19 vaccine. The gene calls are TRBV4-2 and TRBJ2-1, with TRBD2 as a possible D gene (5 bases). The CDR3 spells CASSQDPGSEWARFQPYNEQFF. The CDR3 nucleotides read TGTGCCAGCAGCCAAGATCCGGGGTCGGAATGGGCCCGGTTCCAACCCTACAATGAGCAGTTCTTC.